Listed below are T cell receptor beta chains from one sample, sequenced in a study of siplizumab effects on memory and regulatory T cells. Repertoires were generated with immunoSEQ multiplex PCR, while TCRdb's copy carries only in-frame clones and drops some. The sample includes 120,000 or so clones, roughly 90% of them seen just once. Sequenced sample: CD4+ T cells sorted from blood. The receptors here all came from a human donor in good health. CDR3s include the opening cysteine and the closing phenylalanine or tryptophan. The order of the fields is CDR3 length, clone size, D gene, J gene, V gene, CDR3 protein, CDR3 DNA. D genes are given only for firm matches. Clone size is shown for a subset of rows, as once, few, many or a class of expanded clone.

len: 15
abundance: -
d_gene: -
j_gene: TRBJ2-1
v_gene: TRBV5-1
CDR3aa: CASSSELQAYNEQFF
CDR3nt: TGCGCCAGCAGCTCCGAGCTACAGGCCTACAATGAGCAGTTCTTC

len: 13
abundance: -
d_gene: -
j_gene: TRBJ2-7
v_gene: TRBV6-5
CDR3aa: CASSSPAGWKQYF
CDR3nt: TGTGCCAGCAGTTCCCCGGCGGGTTGGAAGCAGTACTTC

len: 17
abundance: -
d_gene: -
j_gene: TRBJ1-2
v_gene: TRBV19
CDR3aa: CASSMGLDEGLALGYTF
CDR3nt: TGTGCCAGTAGTATGGGGCTGGATGAAGGGCTGGCTTTGGGCTACACCTTC

len: 12
abundance: -
d_gene: -
j_gene: TRBJ2-5
v_gene: TRBV18
CDR3aa: CASSPLGGTQYF
CDR3nt: TGTGCCAGCTCACCACTGGGCGGGACCCAGTACTTC

len: 10
abundance: -
d_gene: -
j_gene: TRBJ2-3
v_gene: TRBV20-1
CDR3aa: CSATTDTQYF
CDR3nt: TGCAGTGCTACCACAGATACGCAGTATTTT

len: 15
abundance: once
d_gene: -
j_gene: TRBJ2-3
v_gene: TRBV6-6
CDR3aa: CASSPFGGATDTQYF
CDR3nt: TGTGCCAGCAGCCCATTCGGGGGAGCCACAGATACGCAGTATTTT

len: 13
abundance: -
d_gene: -
j_gene: TRBJ2-7
v_gene: TRBV5-4
CDR3aa: CASSLFPGYEQYF
CDR3nt: TGTGCCAGCAGCTTGTTCCCGGGCTACGAGCAGTACTTC

len: 14
abundance: -
d_gene: TRBD1
j_gene: TRBJ2-5
v_gene: TRBV9
CDR3aa: CASSSGTGRETQYF
CDR3nt: TGTGCCAGCAGCTCCGGGACAGGGCGGGAGACCCAGTACTTC

len: 15
abundance: -
d_gene: TRBD2
j_gene: TRBJ2-3
v_gene: TRBV7-9
CDR3aa: CASSESGSRTDTQYF
CDR3nt: TGTGCCAGCAGCGAAAGCGGGAGCCGCACAGATACGCAGTATTTT

len: 15
abundance: once
d_gene: -
j_gene: TRBJ1-2
v_gene: TRBV19
CDR3aa: CASSIRPLPNYGYTF
CDR3nt: TGTGCCAGTAGTATAAGACCGCTACCTAACTATGGCTACACCTTC

len: 15
abundance: once
d_gene: TRBD2
j_gene: TRBJ2-2
v_gene: TRBV5-1
CDR3aa: CASSSSGRGSGELFF
CDR3nt: TGCGCCAGCAGCTCTAGCGGGAGAGGGTCCGGGGAGCTGTTTTTT

len: 13
abundance: -
d_gene: TRBD2
j_gene: TRBJ2-3
v_gene: TRBV19
CDR3aa: CASSLAGANTQYF
CDR3nt: TGTGCCAGTAGCCTAGCGGGGGCGAATACGCAGTATTTT

len: 14
abundance: -
d_gene: TRBD1
j_gene: TRBJ1-2
v_gene: TRBV28
CDR3aa: CASSWGQGAYGYTF
CDR3nt: TGTGCCAGCAGTTGGGGACAGGGGGCGTATGGCTACACCTTC

len: 12
abundance: -
d_gene: -
j_gene: TRBJ2-7
v_gene: TRBV7-2
CDR3aa: CASSYDQGRGYF
CDR3nt: TGTGCCAGCAGCTATGACCAGGGACGGGGATACTTC

len: 14
abundance: -
d_gene: TRBD1
j_gene: TRBJ2-1
v_gene: TRBV5-1
CDR3aa: CASSPGTGGHEQFF
CDR3nt: TGCGCCAGCAGCCCCGGGACAGGGGGACATGAGCAGTTCTTC

len: 12
abundance: -
d_gene: -
j_gene: TRBJ2-7
v_gene: TRBV7-9
CDR3aa: CASSSHSHEQYF
CDR3nt: TGTGCCAGCAGCTCCCACTCCCACGAGCAGTACTTC

len: 15
abundance: -
d_gene: -
j_gene: TRBJ2-1
v_gene: TRBV14
CDR3aa: CASSRRGLTYNEQFF
CDR3nt: TGTGCCAGCAGCAGGAGGGGCCTTACCTACAATGAGCAGTTCTTC

len: 14
abundance: -
d_gene: TRBD1
j_gene: TRBJ1-1
v_gene: TRBV5-1
CDR3aa: CASSLQGGNTEAFF
CDR3nt: TGCGCCAGCAGCCTACAGGGGGGGAACACTGAAGCTTTCTTT

len: 16
abundance: -
d_gene: TRBD1
j_gene: TRBJ1-1
v_gene: TRBV9
CDR3aa: CASTPPQATGRTEAFF
CDR3nt: TGTGCCAGCACCCCCCCCCAAGCGACAGGGAGAACTGAAGCTTTCTTT

len: 12
abundance: -
d_gene: -
j_gene: TRBJ2-7
v_gene: TRBV5-1
CDR3aa: CASSLMGYEQYF
CDR3nt: TGCGCCAGCAGCTTGATGGGCTACGAGCAGTACTTC

len: 13
abundance: -
d_gene: -
j_gene: TRBJ2-2
v_gene: TRBV7-6
CDR3aa: CASSNSVTGELFF
CDR3nt: TGTGCCAGCAGCAATAGCGTCACCGGGGAGCTGTTTTTT

len: 14
abundance: -
d_gene: -
j_gene: TRBJ1-5
v_gene: TRBV2
CDR3aa: CASSLTGSNQPQHF
CDR3nt: TGTGCCAGCAGTTTGACAGGCAGCAATCAGCCCCAGCATTTT

len: 13
abundance: -
d_gene: -
j_gene: TRBJ1-2
v_gene: TRBV2
CDR3aa: CASTGAGKYGYTF
CDR3nt: TGTGCCAGCACCGGGGCGGGTAAATATGGCTACACCTTC

len: 13
abundance: -
d_gene: -
j_gene: TRBJ1-4
v_gene: TRBV2
CDR3aa: CASSVTPPLKLFF
CDR3nt: TGTGCCAGCAGTGTTACACCACCATTAAAACTGTTTTTT